Listed below are T cell receptor beta chains from one sample, sequenced in a study of molecular identifiers for immune sequencing clone quantification. From the PCR reads, TCRdb called clonotypes with MiXCR, one entry per CDR3 protein. The repertoire consists of under 800,000 distinct CDR3 sequences, with 25% occurring once and the leading ten covering about 0.84%. Source material: naive CD8+ T cells from blood, with Jurkat cell RNA spiked in. Source of these receptors: a human donor in good health. Some libraries in this study had Jurkat cell RNA spiked in. CDR3s include the opening cysteine and the closing phenylalanine or tryptophan. D genes are given only for firm matches. Only some rows state a clone size, as once, few, many or a class for expanded clones.

d_call: TRBD2; j_call: TRBJ2-5; clone_size: many; v_call: TRBV2; cdr3_aa: CASSHGLDQETQYF; cdr3_nt: TGTGCCAGCAGTCACGGACTAGACCAAGAGACCCAGTACTTC
d_call: -; j_call: TRBJ2-5; clone_size: many; v_call: TRBV7-9; cdr3_aa: CASSLESGQETQYF; cdr3_nt: TGTGCCAGCAGCTTAGAGTCGGGCCAAGAGACCCAGTACTTC
d_call: -; j_call: TRBJ2-5; clone_size: few; v_call: TRBV6-6; cdr3_aa: CASSSIAPETQYF; cdr3_nt: TGTGCCAGCAGCTCCATAGCCCCAGAGACCCAGTACTTC
d_call: -; j_call: TRBJ2-7; clone_size: -; v_call: TRBV27; cdr3_aa: CASSLVGVRGTYEQYF; cdr3_nt: TGTGCCAGCAGTTTAGTGGGGGTCCGTGGCACCTACGAGCAGTACTTC
d_call: TRBD1; j_call: TRBJ2-1; clone_size: -; v_call: TRBV30; cdr3_aa: CAWGDRDRGTGEQFF; cdr3_nt: TGTGCCTGGGGAGATCGGGACAGGGGTACGGGGGAGCAGTTCTTC
d_call: -; j_call: TRBJ2-7; clone_size: few; v_call: TRBV6-2/TRBV6-3; cdr3_aa: CASSYWDGYGASEQYF; cdr3_nt: TGTGCCAGCAGTTACTGGGACGGCTACGGGGCGAGCGAGCAGTACTTC
d_call: TRBD1; j_call: TRBJ1-6; clone_size: few; v_call: TRBV5-4; cdr3_aa: CASSTRDSPSPLHF; cdr3_nt: TGTGCCAGCAGCACAAGGGACAGCCCTTCACCCCTCCACTTT
d_call: -; j_call: TRBJ1-3; clone_size: few; v_call: TRBV20-1; cdr3_aa: CSARGDIHSGNTIYF; cdr3_nt: TGCAGTGCTAGGGGGGACATACACTCTGGAAACACCATATATTTT
d_call: -; j_call: TRBJ2-1; clone_size: once; v_call: TRBV13; cdr3_aa: CASSESSYNEQLF; cdr3_nt: TGTGCCAGCAGCGAGAGCTCCTACAATGAGCAGCTCTTC
d_call: TRBD2; j_call: TRBJ2-7; clone_size: many; v_call: TRBV18; cdr3_aa: CASSPGLEAPYEQYF; cdr3_nt: TGTGCCAGCTCACCGGGACTAGAGGCCCCCTACGAGCAGTACTTC
d_call: TRBD2; j_call: TRBJ2-3; clone_size: few; v_call: TRBV5-4; cdr3_aa: CASSWGLAGKTGTDTQYF; cdr3_nt: TGTGCCAGCAGCTGGGGACTAGCCGGAAAAACTGGCACAGATACGCAGTATTTT
d_call: TRBD1; j_call: TRBJ1-5; clone_size: many; v_call: TRBV15; cdr3_aa: CATSRDGTGSLKPQHF; cdr3_nt: TGTGCCACCAGCAGAGATGGGACAGGAAGTCTCAAGCCCCAGCATTTT
d_call: -; j_call: TRBJ2-7; clone_size: many; v_call: TRBV6-2/TRBV6-3; cdr3_aa: CACRYAYEQYF; cdr3_nt: TGTGCCTGCCGTTACGCCTACGAGCAGTACTTC
d_call: -; j_call: TRBJ2-3; clone_size: -; v_call: TRBV20-1; cdr3_aa: CSASGEVGGTDTQYF; cdr3_nt: TGCAGTGCTTCCGGAGAGGTAGGGGGCACAGATACGCAGTATTTT
d_call: TRBD1; j_call: TRBJ1-5; clone_size: many; v_call: TRBV12-3/TRBV12-4; cdr3_aa: CASTADRDNQPQHF; cdr3_nt: TGTGCCAGCACTGCGGACAGGGATAATCAGCCCCAGCATTTT
d_call: -; j_call: TRBJ2-3; clone_size: -; v_call: TRBV20-1; cdr3_aa: CRAPMPGVSTDTQYF; cdr3_nt: TGCCGTGCCCCCATGCCAGGAGTTAGCACAGATACGCAGTATTTT
d_call: -; j_call: TRBJ2-7; clone_size: -; v_call: TRBV21-1; cdr3_aa: CASRFLRGEALYEQYF; cdr3_nt: TGTGCCAGCAGATTTTTAAGAGGAGAGGCCCTCTACGAGCAGTACTTC
d_call: TRBD1; j_call: TRBJ2-7; clone_size: many; v_call: TRBV4-1; cdr3_aa: CASSPPGTAYYEQYF; cdr3_nt: TGCGCCAGCAGCCCCCCCGGGACAGCCTACTACGAGCAGTACTTC
d_call: TRBD2; j_call: TRBJ2-5; clone_size: few; v_call: TRBV20-1; cdr3_aa: CSVGGAGGPQETQYF; cdr3_nt: TGCAGTGTTGGAGGAGCGGGAGGGCCCCAAGAGACCCAGTACTTC
d_call: -; j_call: TRBJ1-1; clone_size: -; v_call: TRBV4-3; cdr3_aa: CASSQEMFRDTEAFF; cdr3_nt: TGCGCCAGCAGCCAAGAAATGTTTAGAGACACTGAAGCTTTCTTT
d_call: TRBD2; j_call: TRBJ2-1; clone_size: -; v_call: TRBV12-3/TRBV12-4; cdr3_aa: CASSLLAGGYEQFF; cdr3_nt: TGTGCCAGCAGTTTGCTAGCGGGGGGTTATGAGCAGTTCTTC
d_call: -; j_call: TRBJ2-7; clone_size: -; v_call: TRBV3-1; cdr3_aa: CASSPSAQGLEAYEQYF; cdr3_nt: TGTGCCAGCAGCCCTTCCGCACAGGGTCTCGAAGCCTACGAGCAGTACTTC
d_call: TRBD1; j_call: TRBJ2-2; clone_size: many; v_call: TRBV7-6; cdr3_aa: CASSLDPGQGSGGELFF; cdr3_nt: TGTGCCAGCAGCTTAGATCCGGGACAGGGGTCAGGCGGGGAGCTGTTTTTT
d_call: -; j_call: TRBJ1-5; clone_size: -; v_call: TRBV6-1; cdr3_aa: CASSELSLIQPQHF; cdr3_nt: TGTGCCAGCAGTGAACTCTCGTTAATCCAGCCCCAGCATTTT
d_call: TRBD2; j_call: TRBJ2-7; clone_size: many; v_call: TRBV27; cdr3_aa: CASSPGASGYEQYF; cdr3_nt: TGTGCCAGCAGTCCCGGAGCTAGCGGATACGAGCAGTACTTC
d_call: TRBD2; j_call: TRBJ2-7; clone_size: few; v_call: TRBV13; cdr3_aa: CASSLAGGPGWEQYF; cdr3_nt: TGTGCCAGCAGCTTAGCGGGAGGGCCGGGTTGGGAGCAGTACTTC
d_call: -; j_call: TRBJ1-2; clone_size: many; v_call: TRBV3-1; cdr3_aa: CASSQEVEGRYGYTF; cdr3_nt: TGTGCCAGCAGCCAAGAGGTTGAGGGGCGCTACGGCTACACCTTC
d_call: TRBD1; j_call: TRBJ2-3; clone_size: few; v_call: TRBV4-3; cdr3_aa: CASRRLGTGGDYGDTQYF; cdr3_nt: TGCGCCAGCAGACGTCTGGGGACAGGGGGCGATTACGGGGATACGCAGTATTTT
d_call: TRBD2; j_call: TRBJ2-1; clone_size: -; v_call: TRBV27; cdr3_aa: CASRLSGSIPNKYNKQFF; cdr3_nt: TGTGCCAGCAGGCTTAGCGGGAGTATCCCCAATAAGTACAATAAGCAGTTCTTC
d_call: -; j_call: TRBJ2-1; clone_size: -; v_call: TRBV14; cdr3_aa: CVSSQADPPDSEYYNEQFF; cdr3_nt: TGTGTCAGCAGCCAAGCAGACCCCCCCGACTCGGAGTACTACAATGAGCAGTTCTTC
d_call: TRBD1; j_call: TRBJ2-2; clone_size: few; v_call: TRBV7-9; cdr3_aa: CASSKDRGNTGELFF; cdr3_nt: TGTGCCAGCAGCAAAGACAGGGGCAACACCGGGGAGCTGTTTTTT
d_call: TRBD1; j_call: TRBJ1-6; clone_size: many; v_call: TRBV6-2/TRBV6-3; cdr3_aa: CASSEGQAAGNSPLHF; cdr3_nt: TGTGCCAGCAGTGAGGGACAGGCAGCGGGCAATTCACCCCTCCACTTT
d_call: TRBD2; j_call: TRBJ2-7; clone_size: few; v_call: TRBV20-1; cdr3_aa: CSAPPRTSGSVYEQYF; cdr3_nt: TGCAGTGCTCCACCCCGGACTAGCGGGAGCGTTTACGAGCAGTACTTC
d_call: -; j_call: TRBJ2-7; clone_size: -; v_call: TRBV20-1; cdr3_aa: CSAPLGRPGEQYF; cdr3_nt: TGCAGTGCTCCCCTTGGGCGTCCCGGCGAGCAGTACTTC
d_call: -; j_call: TRBJ2-7; clone_size: many; v_call: TRBV19; cdr3_aa: CASSIAGGEYEQYF; cdr3_nt: TGTGCCAGTAGTATAGCTGGTGGGGAGTACGAGCAGTACTTC
d_call: -; j_call: TRBJ1-1; clone_size: many; v_call: TRBV7-9; cdr3_aa: CASEGLNTEAFF; cdr3_nt: TGTGCCAGCGAAGGTTTGAACACTGAAGCTTTCTTT
d_call: -; j_call: TRBJ1-5; clone_size: -; v_call: TRBV2; cdr3_aa: CASSDPGQSNQPQHF; cdr3_nt: TGTGCCAGCAGTGACCCTGGGCAGAGCAATCAGCCCCAGCATTTT
d_call: -; j_call: TRBJ2-1; clone_size: -; v_call: TRBV20-1; cdr3_aa: CSARDLAASSYNEQFF; cdr3_nt: TGCAGTGCTAGAGATTTAGCTGCATCTTCCTACAATGAGCAGTTCTTC
d_call: -; j_call: TRBJ1-4; clone_size: -; v_call: TRBV6-1; cdr3_aa: CASSPEDATNEELFF; cdr3_nt: TGTGCCAGCAGTCCCGAGGATGCAACTAATGAAGAACTGTTTTTT
d_call: -; j_call: TRBJ2-7; clone_size: -; v_call: TRBV28; cdr3_aa: CASSQSGTIRTYEQYF; cdr3_nt: TGTGCCAGCAGTCAATCAGGTACTATCAGGACCTACGAGCAGTACTTC
d_call: TRBD2; j_call: TRBJ2-1; clone_size: few; v_call: TRBV20-1; cdr3_aa: CSANRPAGLAYNEQFF; cdr3_nt: TGCAGTGCTAACCGCCCTGCGGGACTAGCCTACAATGAGCAGTTCTTC
d_call: -; j_call: TRBJ2-3; clone_size: many; v_call: TRBV19; cdr3_aa: CASSMGKADTQYF; cdr3_nt: TGTGCCAGTAGTATGGGGAAAGCAGATACGCAGTATTTT
d_call: -; j_call: TRBJ2-2; clone_size: few; v_call: TRBV6-2/TRBV6-3; cdr3_aa: CASSLHKTTGELFF; cdr3_nt: TGTGCCAGCAGCTTACATAAGACCACCGGGGAGCTGTTTTTT
d_call: -; j_call: TRBJ1-2; clone_size: many; v_call: TRBV28; cdr3_aa: CASSYRSVEANYGYTF; cdr3_nt: TGTGCCAGCAGTTACAGATCCGTCGAGGCTAACTATGGCTACACCTTC
d_call: TRBD2; j_call: TRBJ2-7; clone_size: -; v_call: TRBV19; cdr3_aa: CASSIVAGLVGEQYF; cdr3_nt: TGTGCCAGTAGTATAGTAGCGGGACTAGTCGGCGAGCAGTACTTC
d_call: -; j_call: TRBJ2-7; clone_size: -; v_call: TRBV10-1; cdr3_aa: CASSEGQSYGQYF; cdr3_nt: TGCGCCAGCAGTGAAGGCCAGTCCTACGGGCAGTACTTC
d_call: -; j_call: TRBJ1-5; clone_size: -; v_call: TRBV28; cdr3_aa: CAGSSRRGIAPQHF; cdr3_nt: TGTGCCGGCAGTTCCCGCAGGGGTATCGCACCCCAGCATTTT
d_call: -; j_call: TRBJ2-2; clone_size: many; v_call: TRBV6-1; cdr3_aa: CASKEFYRFNGELFF; cdr3_nt: TGTGCCAGCAAAGAGTTCTACAGGTTTAACGGGGAGCTGTTTTTT
d_call: TRBD1; j_call: TRBJ1-4; clone_size: -; v_call: TRBV6-2/TRBV6-3; cdr3_aa: CASSTGQGGEKLVF; cdr3_nt: TGTGCCAGCAGCACCGGACAGGGGGGCGAAAAACTGGTTTTT
d_call: -; j_call: TRBJ2-7; clone_size: many; v_call: TRBV25-1; cdr3_aa: CASSGWREGYEQYF; cdr3_nt: TGTGCCAGCAGTGGATGGCGGGAAGGCTACGAGCAGTACTTC
d_call: -; j_call: TRBJ2-7; clone_size: many; v_call: TRBV4-1; cdr3_aa: CASSQVISPEQYF; cdr3_nt: TGCGCCAGCAGCCAAGTCATTTCCCCGGAGCAGTACTTC
d_call: TRBD1; j_call: TRBJ1-2; clone_size: -; v_call: TRBV6-5; cdr3_aa: CASSSNRGLDYGYTF; cdr3_nt: TGTGCCAGCAGTTCGAACAGGGGGCTGGACTATGGCTACACCTTC